The TCR beta chain described here comes from a study of technical replicates of blood from a handful of donors. CDR3 size: 14 residues. The V end was cut by 6 bases, the J end by 6 bases, with 14 bases between. Per the germline V gene, CDR1 is MNHEY and CDR2 is SMNVEV (reference sequence). Sequenced by immunoSEQ multiplex PCR; TCRdb stores in-frame clones only, minus some. The repertoire holds more than 65,000 clones, with 85% to 95% as singletons. Material: T cells isolated from PBMCs. This TCR was sampled from a human donor in good health. V and J are TRBV27 and TRBJ2-2; D might be TRBD1 (5 bases). DNA of the CDR3: TGTGCCAGCAGATTTGACAGTTTCCCCGGGGAGCTGTTTTTT. Translated: CASRFDSFPGELFF.